What follows are 4 T cell receptor beta chains derived from one specimen sequenced in a study of molecular identifiers for immune sequencing clone quantification listed by TCRdb under 2018. Library creation used PCR. TCRdb shows the sequencer as NextSeq 500. TCRdb trimmed the raw reads at Q25, called clones with MiXCR and kept productive beta chains. Every CDR3 protein is listed once, alongside the most common genes and DNA of its rows. The sample table lists 85,000 to 120,000 distinct CDR3 sequences, 35% of them with a count of one. About a tenth of the sample goes to the ten largest clones. Material: naive CD8+ T cells from blood, with Jurkat cell RNA spiked in. This specimen's cell subset or site label, interpreted: FACS-sorted CD8+CD4-CCR7+CD45RA+ naive T cells. These receptor sequences come from a human donor in good health. Some libraries in this study had Jurkat cell RNA spiked in.

V and J are TRBV7-9 and TRBJ1-3; TRBD1 agrees at 9 bases. The CDR3 contains 13 residues. The V gene end was trimmed by 11 bases and the J gene end by 11 bases; junction bases not matched to a gene: 13. CDR1 and CDR2 (germline): SEHNR, FQNEAQ (reference sequence). CDR3 DNA sequence: TGTGCCCTCCTTGGGGACAGGGTTGAAGCCATATATTTT. This gives the protein CALLGDRVEAIYF.

Details on this clonotype: The CDR3 does not close with the conserved phenylalanine or tryptophan, likely indicating a read error. The rearrangement uses TRBV27 and TRBJ2-1; D may be TRBD2 (7 bases). The CDR3 runs 16 residues. Germline V gives CDR1 MNHEY, CDR2 SMNVEV (reference sequence). V was trimmed by 6 bases and J by 4 bases, leaving 19 bases between them. CDR3 amino acids: CASSRTAGALYNEQFI. The DNA of the CDR3 is TGTGCCAGCAGCCGCACTGCGGGGGCTTTGTACAATGAGCAGTTCATC.

A few counts support this clonotype. The chain uses TRBV28 and TRBJ2-7, with D possibly being TRBD2 (5 bases). The V end was cut by 6 bases, the J end by 5 bases, with 17 bases between. Germline V gene sequence: CDR1 MDHEN, CDR2 SYDVKM. This CDR3 contains 14 residues. The CDR3, as DNA: TGTGCCAGCAGCCAGGACTGGGATCTCGACGAGCAGTACTTC. Translated, it gives CASSQDWDLDEQYF.

The chain employs TRBV20-1 and TRBJ2-3; unclear D gene. Per germline, CDR1 DFQATT and CDR2 SNEGSKA (reference sequence). V was trimmed by 1 base and J by 2 bases, leaving 10 bases between them. The CDR3 contains 14 residues. CDR3 residues: CSARVLGLTDTQYF. The CDR3 region has the DNA TGCAGTGCTAGAGTTCTAGGTCTCACAGATACGCAGTATTTT.